What follows describes a single TCR beta chain. Its antigen is undetermined. These data belong to a study of cytomegalovirus exposure and HLA in healthy donors. Study-level results: HLA alleles showed associations with some 15,000 TCR beta sequences in a later analysis, at a 0.05 false discovery rate. Based on reports, TCR beta sequences accurately predicted HLA-A and HLA-B alleles for most subjects.

This CDR3 region has 13 residues. CDR1 and CDR2 (germline): MNHNY, SVGAGI (reference sequence). V was shortened by 7 bases and J by 6 bases, with 12 bases between the two germline ends. 13 Jbeta primers and 60 Vbeta primers were used for the PCR. Libraries were prepared by immunoSEQ multiplex PCR; TCRdb keeps only in-frame clonotypes and omits some of them. The table records fewer than 140,000 clones, 80% to 90% of them present only once. The sample was PBMCs. This TCR came from a man aged 45-65 years in good health and CMV-seronegative. The chain combines TRBV6-6 with TRBJ2-2; no clear D. CDR3 bases: TGTGCCAGCATCCCACAGCTATCCGGGGAGCTGTTTTTT. Residues: CASIPQLSGELFF.